The subject of this entry is one TCR beta chain. The source of the sample is a study of beta chain features in type 1 diabetes. The trim removed 5 bases at V and 5 bases at J, leaving 14 bases unmatched. The germline gives CDR1 SGHVS, CDR2 FNYEAQ. The CDR3 totals 17 residues. Expressed TCRB transcripts were sequenced after all isolated RNA was converted to cDNA. Some clones are missing from TCRdb's copy, which holds only in-frame ones; the method was immunoSEQ multiplex PCR. The sample has 150,000 to 200,000 clones; approximately 8.4% are singletons. The J gene is TRBJ2-5, the V gene TRBV7-6, with TRBD1 matching over 10 bases. The receptor comes from a woman younger than 30 in good health. Sequenced: central memory CD4+ T cells from blood. The CDR3 region is CASSDLLGQGESETQYF. Written as DNA, the CDR3 is TGTGCCAGCAGCGACCTCCTAGGACAGGGGGAATCGGAGACCCAGTACTTC.